This TCR beta chain originates from a study of T-cell memory formation after mild COVID-19. From the 5' RACE reads, TCRdb called clonotypes with MiXCR, one entry per CDR3 protein. The sample includes 50,000 to 75,000 distinct CDR3 sequences, 9% to 9.5% of them seen just once. This clonotype was counted between two and nine times. CDR1 is LGHNA, CDR2 YSLEER, per germline. V was clipped by 0 bases and J by 4 bases, with 14 bases between them. The CDR3 consists of 16 residues. The clonotype was recovered from a man aged 18 to 30 who had mild COVID-19 (a few samples of this study predate the infection). Cell type and time point are not known. Sequenced: PBMCs or a T cell subset sorted from them (not recorded which). J is TRBJ2-3 and V is TRBV4-3; D perhaps matches TRBD2 (5 bases). The CDR3: CASSQDIATGADTQYF. The CDR3 bases are TGCGCCAGCAGCCAAGATATAGCGACGGGCGCAGATACGCAGTATTTT.